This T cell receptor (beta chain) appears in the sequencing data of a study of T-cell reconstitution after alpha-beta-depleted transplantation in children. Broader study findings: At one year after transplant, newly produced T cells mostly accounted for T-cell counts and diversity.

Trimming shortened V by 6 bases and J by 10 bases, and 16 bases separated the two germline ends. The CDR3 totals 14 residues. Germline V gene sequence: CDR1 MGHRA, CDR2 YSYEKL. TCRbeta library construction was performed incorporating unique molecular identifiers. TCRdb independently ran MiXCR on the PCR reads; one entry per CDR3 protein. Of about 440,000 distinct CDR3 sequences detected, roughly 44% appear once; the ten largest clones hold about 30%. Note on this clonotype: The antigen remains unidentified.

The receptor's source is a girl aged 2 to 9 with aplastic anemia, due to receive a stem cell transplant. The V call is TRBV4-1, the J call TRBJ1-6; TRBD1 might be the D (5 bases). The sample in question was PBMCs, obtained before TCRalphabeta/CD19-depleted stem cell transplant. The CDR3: CASSEGHGVSPLHF. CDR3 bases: TGCGCCAGCAGTGAAGGACACGGGGTATCACCCCTCCACTTT.